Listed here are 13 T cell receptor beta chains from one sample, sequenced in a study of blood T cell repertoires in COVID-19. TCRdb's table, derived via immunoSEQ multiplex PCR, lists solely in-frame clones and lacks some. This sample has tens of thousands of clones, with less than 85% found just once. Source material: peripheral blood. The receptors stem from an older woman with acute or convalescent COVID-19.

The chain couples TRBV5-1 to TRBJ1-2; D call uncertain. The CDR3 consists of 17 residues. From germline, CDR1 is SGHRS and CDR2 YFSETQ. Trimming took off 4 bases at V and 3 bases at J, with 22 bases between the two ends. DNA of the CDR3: TGCGCCAGCAGCCCGTCGGTTGGTTGGAGGGCGGACTATGGCTACACCTTC. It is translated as CASSPSVGWRADYGYTF.

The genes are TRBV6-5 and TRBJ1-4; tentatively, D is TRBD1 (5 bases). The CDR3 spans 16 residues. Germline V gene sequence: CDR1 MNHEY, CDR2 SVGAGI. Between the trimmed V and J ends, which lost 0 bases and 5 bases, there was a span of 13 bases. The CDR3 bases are TGTGCCAGCAGTTACTCGACGCGGGGGGGAAATGAAAAACTGTTTTTT. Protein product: CASSYSTRGGNEKLFF.

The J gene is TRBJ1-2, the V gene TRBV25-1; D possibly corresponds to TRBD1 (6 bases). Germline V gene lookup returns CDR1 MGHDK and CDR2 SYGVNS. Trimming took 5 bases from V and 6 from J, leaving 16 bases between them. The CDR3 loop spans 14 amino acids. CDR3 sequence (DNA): TGTGCCAGCAGTCCACCCGGGACATCAAATGGCTACACCTTC. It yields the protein CASSPPGTSNGYTF.

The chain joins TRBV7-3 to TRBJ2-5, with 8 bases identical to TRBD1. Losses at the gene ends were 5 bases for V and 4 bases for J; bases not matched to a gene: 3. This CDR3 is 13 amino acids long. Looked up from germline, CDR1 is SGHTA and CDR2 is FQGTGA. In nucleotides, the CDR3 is TGTGCCAGCAGCCCTGGACAGGGAGAGACCCAGTACTTC. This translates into CASSPGQGETQYF.

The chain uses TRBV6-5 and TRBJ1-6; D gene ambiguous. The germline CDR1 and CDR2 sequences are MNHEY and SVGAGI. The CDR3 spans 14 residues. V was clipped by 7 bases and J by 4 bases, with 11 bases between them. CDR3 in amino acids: CASKIDNYNSPLHF. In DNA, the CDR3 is TGTGCCAGCAAAATTGACAATTATAATTCACCCCTCCACTTT.

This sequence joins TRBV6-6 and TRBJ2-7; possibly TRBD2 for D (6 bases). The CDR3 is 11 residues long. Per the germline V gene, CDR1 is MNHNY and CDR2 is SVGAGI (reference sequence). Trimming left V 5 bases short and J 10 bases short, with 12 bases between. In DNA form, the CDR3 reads TGTGCCAGCAGTGGATCCGGGGGTCAGTACGTC. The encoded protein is CASSGSGGQYV.

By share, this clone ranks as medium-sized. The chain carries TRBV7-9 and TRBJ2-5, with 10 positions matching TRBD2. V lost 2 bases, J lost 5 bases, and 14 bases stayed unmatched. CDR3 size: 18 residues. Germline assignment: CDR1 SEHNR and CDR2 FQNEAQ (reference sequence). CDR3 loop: CASSLIWASGGSGETQYF. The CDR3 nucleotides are TGTGCCAGCAGCTTAATTTGGGCTAGCGGGGGATCTGGCGAGACCCAGTACTTC. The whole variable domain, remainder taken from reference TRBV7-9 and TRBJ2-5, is DTGVSQNPRHKITKRGQNVTFRCDPISEHNRLYWYRQTLGQGPEFLTYFQNEAQLEKSRLLSDRFSAERPKGSFSTLEIQRTEQGDSAMYLCASSLIWASGGSGETQYFGPGTRLLVL.

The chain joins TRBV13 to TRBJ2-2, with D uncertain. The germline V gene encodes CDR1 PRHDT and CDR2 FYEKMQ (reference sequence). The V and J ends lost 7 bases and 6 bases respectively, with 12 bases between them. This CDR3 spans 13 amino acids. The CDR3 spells CASNLAGPGELFF. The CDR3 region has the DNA TGTGCCAGCAACCTCGCTGGGCCCGGGGAGCTGTTTTTT.

This CDR3 reads CASSFRLAGGRETQYF. In DNA form, the CDR3 reads TGTGCCAGCAGCTTTAGACTAGCGGGGGGCCGGGAGACCCAGTACTTC. The V call is TRBV5-4, the J call TRBJ2-5, with 13 bases fitting TRBD2. V lost 2 bases and J lost 5; bases outside the gene matches: 6. CDR1 and CDR2 (germline): SGHNT, YYREEE (reference sequence). This CDR3 has 16 residues.

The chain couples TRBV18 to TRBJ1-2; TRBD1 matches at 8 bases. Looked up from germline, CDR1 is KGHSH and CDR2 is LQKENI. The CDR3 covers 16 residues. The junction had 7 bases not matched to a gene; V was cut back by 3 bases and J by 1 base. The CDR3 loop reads CASSPGGTGYNYGYTF. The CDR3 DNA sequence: TGTGCCAGCTCACCCGGCGGGACAGGATATAACTATGGCTACACCTTC.

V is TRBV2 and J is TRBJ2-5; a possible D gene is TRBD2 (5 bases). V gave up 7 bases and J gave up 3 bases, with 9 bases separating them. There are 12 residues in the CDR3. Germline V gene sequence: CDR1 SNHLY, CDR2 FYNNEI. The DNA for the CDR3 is TGTGCCAGCAAGGGAGAGAAAGAGACCCAGTACTTC. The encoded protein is CASKGEKETQYF.

The CDR3 reads CASSLSSSINQPQHF. The CDR3, as DNA: TGTGCCAGCAGCTTAAGTAGCAGCATCAATCAGCCCCAGCATTTT. The chain joins TRBV11-1 to TRBJ1-5, with D uncertain. The CDR3 is made up of 15 amino acids. V shed 2 bases and J shed 3 bases, with 11 bases lying between them. Germline lookup yields CDR1 SGHAT and CDR2 FQDESV (reference sequence).

The CDR3 region has the DNA TGTGCCAGCAGACCCCAGGGCCAGGGGGTAAAGCCCCAGCATTTT. It codes for CASRPQGQGVKPQHF. The J gene is TRBJ1-5, the V gene TRBV6-5, with 7 bases fitting TRBD1. The length of the CDR3 is 15 residues. After removal of 6 bases from V and 8 bases from J, the junction contained 13 bases not matched to a gene. Germline values: CDR1 MNHEY, CDR2 SVGAGI.